This T cell receptor beta chain was sequenced in a study of CD8+CD57+ T cells in acquired aplastic anemia. Of note for this clonotype: Its antigen is undetermined.

Germline V gene sequence: CDR1 DFQATT, CDR2 SNEGSKA (reference sequence). This CDR3 is built from 13 residues. Study findings and constraints: There were twenty-nine CD8+ CDR3 sequences that occurred in both patients and controls.

CDR3 and TCR beta VDJ profiling relied on genomic DNA as the template. TCRdb re-derived calls from the reads in MiXCR, one entry per CDR3 protein. The sample records approximately 170,000 distinct CDR3 sequences, approximately 49% being singletons. This sequence was found in a human donor in good health, serving as a control. The chain links TRBV20-1 to TRBJ2-7; TRBD1 aligns across 7 bases. The DNA matches TRBJ2-5 better at its end, which makes the J call doubtful. The sequenced sample consisted of sorted CD4+, CD8+, or CD8+CD57+ T cells (not recorded which) from PBMCs. The CDR3 reads CSARGDRQETQYF. The CDR3 nucleotides are TGCAGTGCTAGAGGGGACAGACAAGAGACCCAGTACTTC.